Listed below are T cell receptor beta chains from one sample, sequenced in a study of cytotoxic CD8 clonotypes in ibrutinib-treated CLL. Clones were read by immunoSEQ multiplex PCR, and TCRdb kept only the in-frame ones, dropping some. Of roughly 220,000 clones in the sample, 79% were seen once. Sequencing used PBMCs, obtained after 12 months of ibrutinib treatment. The receptors derive from a human donor with chronic lymphocytic leukemia. Both conserved end residues are part of each CDR3. A D gene is named only where the DNA matches it firmly. Where a row states a size, it is once, few, many or the class of an expanded clone; other rows omit it.

v_gene	len	d_gene	abundance	j_gene	CDR3aa	CDR3nt
TRBV2	13	NA	NA	TRBJ1-1	CASLKEGFGEAFF	TGTGCCAGCCTCAAGGAAGGTTTTGGTGAAGCTTTCTTT
TRBV4-1	14	NA	once	TRBJ2-5	CASSLVGGSETQYF	TGCGCCAGCAGCTTGGTAGGCGGGTCAGAGACCCAGTACTTC
TRBV28	13	NA	NA	TRBJ2-5	CASTAGRQETQYF	TGTGCCAGCACGGCGGGACGCCAAGAGACCCAGTACTTC
TRBV7-8	15	NA	NA	TRBJ1-1	CASSLGTHDNTEAFF	TGTGCCAGCAGCTTAGGGACACACGATAACACTGAAGCTTTCTTT
TRBV29-1	15	NA	NA	TRBJ1-3	CSVTVRRTSGNTIYF	TGCAGCGTGACGGTCCGTCGGACATCTGGAAACACCATATATTTT
TRBV6-1	14	NA	many	TRBJ1-4	CASSVGRGDEKLFF	TGTGCCAGCAGCGTTGGAAGGGGCGATGAAAAACTGTTTTTT
TRBV28	12	NA	NA	TRBJ2-7	CASSPTDYEQYF	TGTGCCAGCAGTCCCACGGACTACGAGCAGTACTTC
TRBV10-1	12	NA	NA	TRBJ2-7	CASSGDRYEQYF	TGCGCCAGCAGTGGGGACCGGTACGAGCAGTACTTC
TRBV27	11	NA	NA	TRBJ2-1	CASFWHNEQFF	TGTGCCAGCTTTTGGCACAACGAGCAGTTCTTC
TRBV29-1	12	NA	NA	TRBJ1-1	CSVDERNTEAFF	TGCAGCGTTGACGAGAGAAACACTGAAGCTTTCTTT
TRBV14	16	NA	few	TRBJ2-3	CASSQSTWVGTDTQYF	TGTGCCAGCAGCCAGTCGACATGGGTAGGAACAGATACGCAGTATTTT
TRBV7-9	18	TRBD2	NA	TRBJ2-1	CASSYMGLAGGPSNEQFF	TGTGCCAGCAGCTACATGGGACTAGCGGGAGGGCCCTCCAATGAGCAGTTCTTC
TRBV4-2	18	NA	NA	TRBJ1-3	CASSQDAETAVPGNTIYF	TGTGCCAGCAGCCAAGATGCAGAGACAGCGGTACCTGGAAACACCATATATTTT
TRBV4-2	15	TRBD1	NA	TRBJ2-7	CASSQKGQGVYEQYF	TGTGCCAGCAGCCAAAAAGGACAGGGGGTCTACGAGCAGTACTTC
TRBV4-1	15	NA	once	TRBJ2-2	CASSLRTRNTGELFF	TGCGCCAGCAGCCTCCGGACACGGAACACCGGGGAGCTGTTTTTT
TRBV20-1	11	NA	NA	TRBJ1-2	CSPRDNYGYTF	TGCAGTCCCCGGGACAACTATGGCTACACCTTC
TRBV27	15	NA	NA	TRBJ1-5	CASSSGAGYNQPQHF	TGTGCCAGCAGTTCAGGGGCAGGGTACAATCAGCCCCAGCATTTT
TRBV14	13	NA	NA	TRBJ1-2	CASSQGIGYGYTF	TGTGCCAGCAGCCAAGGTATAGGCTATGGCTACACCTTC